Below, 13 T cell receptor beta chains from the same sample are listed, as sequenced in a study of T cells in Graves' hyperthyroidism and ophthalmopathy. Amplified TCR beta CDR3 regions came from RNA transcripts. A set of HTBI primers served as the primers for a first-round RT-PCR of the TCR CDR3. One entry per CDR3 protein results from TCRdb running MiXCR on the multiplex PCR reads. The sample contains some 510,000 distinct CDR3 sequences, 46% of which appear only once. The specimen was peripheral blood or thyroid tissue (not recorded which). The receptors shown here come from a woman between 18 and 29 years old with Graves' hyperthyroidism.

This chain uses TRBV4-3 with TRBJ2-7; the D gene is possibly TRBD2 (7 bases). The CDR3 loop spans 13 amino acids. The V end lost 3 bases, the J end lost 4 bases, and 10 bases lay between the germline ends. From germline, CDR1 is LGHNA and CDR2 YSLEER. This CDR3 is CASSQAGAYEQYF. The CDR3 nucleotides read TGCGCCAGCAGCCAGGCGGGGGCTTACGAGCAGTACTTC.

The chain employs TRBV25-1 and TRBJ1-2; possibly TRBD1 for D (6 bases). Trimming took off 4 bases at V and 6 bases at J, with 15 bases between the two ends. CDR1 MGHDK and CDR2 SYGVNS come from the germline V gene. The CDR3 loop spans 14 amino acids. The CDR3 sequence is CASSAARTVNGYTF. The CDR3 coding sequence is TGTGCCAGCAGTGCCGCCCGGACAGTGAATGGCTACACCTTC.

V is TRBV14 and J is TRBJ1-6, with TRBD1 identical over 10 bases. Trimming took 4 bases from V and 9 from J; bases not matched to a gene: 9. The CDR3 has 16 amino acids. The germline CDR1 and CDR2 sequences are SGHDN and FVKESK. CDR3 coding DNA: TGTGCCAGCAGCCGCCGGGACAGGGGTTTGCGTTCACCCCTCCACTTT. Its translation is CASSRRDRGLRSPLHF.

To note about this clonotype: A read error is possible here, since a much larger clone lies one base away. V gene TRBV2 combines with J gene TRBJ2-7; 11 nucleotides align to TRBD2. CDR1 and CDR2 from the germline V gene are SNHLY and FYNNEI. The CDR3 consists of 13 residues. After removal of 8 bases from V and 7 bases from J, the junction contained 7 bases not matched to a gene. This CDR3 is CASQLAGVWEQYF. The DNA for the CDR3 is TGTGCCAGCCAACTAGCGGGAGTGTGGGAGCAGTACTTC. Variable domain in full (rest from reference TRBV2 and TRBJ2-7): EPEVTQTPSHQVTQMGQEVILRCVPISNHLYFYWYRQILGQKVEFLVSFYNNEISEKSEIFDDQFSVERPDGSNFTLKIRSTKLEDSAMYFCASQLAGVWEQYFGPGTRLTVT.

On this clonotype: No conserved phenylalanine or tryptophan is present at the end of the CDR3, so a read error is the likely explanation. Because the CDR3's place on the DNA is in doubt, the DNA is left out and the CDR3 is given as listed by TCRdb. The V gene is TRBV10-3, the J gene TRBJ1-1. The V gene's germline CDR1 is ENHRY and CDR2 SYGVKD. The CDR3 is 9 amino acids long, termini counted. The CDR3 region is CAISGWLAG.

This clonotype showed up just a few times. The rearrangement uses TRBV14 and TRBJ1-6; no definite D call. Germline lookup yields CDR1 SGHDN and CDR2 FVKESK. CDR3 length equals 17 residues. Trimming took off 0 bases at V and 4 bases at J, with 13 bases between the two ends. The DNA of the CDR3 is TGTGCCAGCAGCCAAGATAAGCCCTTCCCTTATAATTCACCCCTCCACTTT. It is translated as CASSQDKPFPYNSPLHF. Complete variable domain (other parts from reference TRBV14 and TRBJ1-6): EAGVTQFPSHSVIEKGQTVTLRCDPISGHDNLYWYRRVMGKEIKFLLHFVKESKQDESGMPNNRFLAERTGGTYSTLKVQPAELEDSGVYFCASSQDKPFPYNSPLHFGNGTRLTVT.

This chain links TRBV5-4 with TRBJ1-1; tentatively, D is TRBD1 (6 bases). CDR3 length: 15 residues. With 0 bases removed from V and 0 bases from J, the gap between germline ends came to 9 bases. Germline lookup yields CDR1 SGHNT and CDR2 YYREEE (reference sequence). The CDR3 protein is CASSLGTEMNTEAFF. The DNA for the CDR3 is TGTGCCAGCAGCTTGGGGACAGAGATGAACACTGAAGCTTTCTTT.

V is TRBV20-1 and J is TRBJ2-5; D call uncertain. CDR3 length equals 12 residues. V was trimmed by 6 bases and J by 1 base, leaving 9 bases between them. Germline V gene data show CDR1 as DFQATT and CDR2 as SNEGSKA (reference sequence). The CDR3 spells CSAQKSQETQYF. DNA for the CDR3: TGCAGTGCCCAAAAAAGCCAAGAGACCCAGTACTTC.

The chain carries TRBV2 and TRBJ1-2, with 7 nucleotides matching TRBD1. The CDR3 has 12 residues. V shed 11 bases, J shed 14 bases, and the junction held 17 bases outside the gene matches. Germline V lookup: CDR1 SNHLY, CDR2 FYNNEI. CDR3 residues: CARAWAGDRLTF. The CDR3 DNA is TGTGCCCGAGCCTGGGCAGGGGACAGACTAACCTTC.

The V call is TRBV10-3, the J call TRBJ1-2, with 11 bases aligning to TRBD1. J was trimmed by 2 bases and V by 10 bases; bases with no gene match: 12. The germline CDR1 and CDR2 sequences are ENHRY and SYGVKD. The CDR3 contains 16 residues. The CDR3 is CASRMRTGGSNYGYTF. CDR3 bases: TGTGCCAGCAGAATGCGGACAGGGGGCTCAAACTATGGCTACACCTTC.

As concerns this clonotype: This clone may be a read error of a much larger clone one base away. The genes are TRBV10-3 and TRBJ2-7; 7 nucleotides agree with TRBD1. The CDR3 runs to 15 residues. Germline V gene lookup returns CDR1 ENHRY and CDR2 SYGVKD. CDR3: CALSEGAEVSYEQYF. As DNA, the CDR3 is TGTGCCCTCAGTGAGGGGGCGGAGGTCTCCTACGAGCAGTACTTC.

This clonotype was counted a few times. The rearrangement joins TRBV24-1 to TRBJ2-2, with TRBD1 matching 7 bases. Per germline, CDR1 KGHDR and CDR2 SFDVKD. J was trimmed by 6 bases and V by 5 bases; bases with no gene match: 8. The CDR3 has 15 residues. CDR3 in amino acids: CATSAGDSNPGELFF. In DNA, the CDR3 is TGTGCCACCAGTGCCGGGGACAGCAACCCCGGGGAGCTGTTTTTT.

About this clonotype: At one end the junction does not follow the germline gene, possibly because of a read error. The rearrangement links TRBV7-9 to TRBJ2-7; maybe TRBD2 (5 bases). The CDR3 loop spans 13 amino acids. CDR1 SEHNR and CDR2 FQNEAQ come from the germline V gene (reference sequence). CDR3 DNA sequence: TGTGCCAGCAGCCAAGATCGGGAATACGAGCAGTGCTTC. Translation: CASSQDREYEQCF.